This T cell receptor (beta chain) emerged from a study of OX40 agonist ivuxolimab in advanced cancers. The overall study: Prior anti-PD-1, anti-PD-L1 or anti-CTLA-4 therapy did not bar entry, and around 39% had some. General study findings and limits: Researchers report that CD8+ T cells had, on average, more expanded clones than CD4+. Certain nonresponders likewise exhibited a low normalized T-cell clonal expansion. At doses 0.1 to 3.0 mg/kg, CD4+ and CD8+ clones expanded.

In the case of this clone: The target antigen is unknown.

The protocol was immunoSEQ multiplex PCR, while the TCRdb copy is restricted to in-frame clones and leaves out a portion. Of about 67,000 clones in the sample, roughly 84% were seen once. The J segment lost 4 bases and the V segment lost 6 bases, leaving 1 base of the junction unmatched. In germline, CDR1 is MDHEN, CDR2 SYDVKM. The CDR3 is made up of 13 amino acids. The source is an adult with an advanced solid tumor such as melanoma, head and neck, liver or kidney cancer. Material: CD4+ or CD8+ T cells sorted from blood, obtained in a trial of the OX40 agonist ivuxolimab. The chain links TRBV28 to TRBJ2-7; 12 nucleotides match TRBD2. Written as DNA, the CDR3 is TGTGCCAGCAGGACTAGCGGGAGTTACGAGCAGTACTTC. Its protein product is CASRTSGSYEQYF.